A selection of T cell receptor beta chains follows, all from one sample in a study of CD8 T cells in ankylosing spondylitis. In TCRdb, the 5' RACE reads were re-called with MiXCR into one record per CDR3 protein. The sample has some 330,000 distinct CDR3 sequences, under 8.5% seen once. The specimen was blood, either unsorted or a sorted T cell fraction (not recorded which). These TCRs come from a male donor with ankylosing spondylitis. The CDR3 runs from the conserved cysteine through the conserved F or W. The D gene is left open where the match is weak. Clone size is stated in some rows and not others, as once, few, many or a class when expanded.

-	TRBV27	TRBJ2-7	few	TGTGCCAGCAGTTTTGCCCGATCTAGTTACGCCTCCTACGAGCAGTACTTC	CASSFARSSYASYEQYF
-	TRBV4-3	TRBJ2-1	-	TGCGCCAGCAGCCCGGGGATTCTGGTTAATGAGCAGTTCTTC	CASSPGILVNEQFF
-	TRBV6-6	TRBJ2-3	few	TGTGCCAGCAGTACCGGTGAGGCAGATACGCAGTATTTT	CASSTGEADTQYF
-	TRBV18	TRBJ1-1	few	TGTGCCAGCTCACCCAATAGGGCAGACGGGGACACTGAAGCTTTCTTT	CASSPNRADGDTEAFF
-	TRBV14	TRBJ1-2	-	TGTGCCAGCAGCGCCACGCGGTACTATGGCTACACCTTC	CASSATRYYGYTF
-	TRBV7-3	TRBJ2-1	-	TGTGCCAGCAGCTTAAACAGCAATGAGCAGTTCTTC	CASSLNSNEQFF
TRBD1	TRBV6-1	TRBJ2-7	few	TGTGCCAGCAGGCGACGTCGGGACAGCTCCTACGAGCAGTACTTC	CASRRRRDSSYEQYF
-	TRBV9	TRBJ2-2	few	TGTGCCAGCAGCGTAGGGCCGGGGGTCACCGGGGAGCTGTTTTTT	CASSVGPGVTGELFF
TRBD2	TRBV27	TRBJ2-1	many	TGTGCCAGCAGTATACTAGCGGGAGGAAACAATGAGCAGTTCTTC	CASSILAGGNNEQFF
TRBD2	TRBV24-1	TRBJ2-1	-	TGTGCCACCAGTGACCGGGACTACCCGAATGAGCAGTTCTTC	CATSDRDYPNEQFF
-	TRBV7-8	TRBJ1-5	many	TGTGCCAGCAGCTTCAGACACGGCAATCAGCCCCAGCATTTT	CASSFRHGNQPQHF
TRBD1	TRBV3-1	TRBJ1-6	-	TGTGCCAGCAGCCAAACGACAGGGGCGGAATCACCCCTCCACTTT	CASSQTTGAESPLHF
TRBD1	TRBV12-3/TRBV12-4	TRBJ1-3	-	TGTACCAGCAGTTTGCGGGGAGGGACAGGGGTACCTGGAAACACCATATATTTT	CTSSLRGGTGVPGNTIYF
-	TRBV7-8	TRBJ2-1	few	TGTGCCACCCTAGGGGAAAGAAGCTCCTACAATGAGCAGTTCTTC	CATLGERSSYNEQFF
-	TRBV29-1	TRBJ2-2	-	TGCAGCGTTGAGGTAGTTCCCGGGGAGCTGTTTTTT	CSVEVVPGELFF
TRBD2	TRBV9	TRBJ2-7	few	TGTGCCAGCAGCGCATTAGCGGGGAACTACGAGCAGTACTTC	CASSALAGNYEQYF